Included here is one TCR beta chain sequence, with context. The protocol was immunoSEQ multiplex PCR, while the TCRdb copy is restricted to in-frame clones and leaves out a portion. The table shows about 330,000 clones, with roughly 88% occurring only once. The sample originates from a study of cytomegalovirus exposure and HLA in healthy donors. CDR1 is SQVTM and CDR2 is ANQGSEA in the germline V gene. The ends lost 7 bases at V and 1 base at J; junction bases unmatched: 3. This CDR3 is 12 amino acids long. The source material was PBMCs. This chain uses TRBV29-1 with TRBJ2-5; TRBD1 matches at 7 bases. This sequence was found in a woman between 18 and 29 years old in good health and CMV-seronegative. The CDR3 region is CSGDSGQETQYF. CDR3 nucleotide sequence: TGCAGCGGGGACAGCGGCCAAGAGACCCAGTACTTC.